This passage covers 22 T cell receptor beta chains from one sample sequenced in a study of cytomegalovirus exposure and HLA in healthy donors. Both 60 Vbeta primers and 13 Jbeta primers went into the PCR. Using immunoSEQ multiplex PCR, the repertoire was profiled, and TCRdb retains in-frame clones only, with some absent. The sample lists over 200,000 clones, around 73% seen once, with over 3.5% in the top ten. The sample comprised PBMCs. The origin of the receptors is a male donor in good health and CMV-seronegative.

This clone was counted only a few times. This sequence joins TRBV6-5 and TRBJ1-3, with unresolved D. Germline V CDR1 and CDR2: MNHEY, SVGAGI. This CDR3 contains 15 residues. The V gene lost 1 base and the J gene lost 4 bases, with 11 bases spanning the gap. The CDR3 coding sequence is TGTGCCAGCAGTTACTTTCGAGGGATCGGAAACACCATATATTTT. This codes for CASSYFRGIGNTIYF.

This sequence joins TRBV19 and TRBJ2-7; 7 nucleotides align to TRBD1. The CDR3 is made up of 15 amino acids. CDR1 and CDR2 (germline): LNHDA, SQIVND (reference sequence). Losses at the gene ends were 7 bases for V and 5 bases for J; bases not matched to a gene: 14. The CDR3: CASTQTRGSVHEQYF. As DNA, the CDR3 is TGTGCCAGTACCCAAACCAGGGGGTCGGTCCACGAGCAGTACTTC.

The CDR3 region has the DNA TGCGCCAGCAGCCAAGGACAGGGGTTTAACTATGGCTACACCTTC. It encodes CASSQGQGFNYGYTF. V and J are TRBV4-1 and TRBJ1-2; 8 bases map to TRBD1. The V gene's germline CDR1 is MGHRA and CDR2 YSYEKL. The CDR3 is 15 residues long. Trimming took 1 base from V and 1 from J; bases not matched to a gene: 2.

This clone was recorded a few times. The chain carries TRBV10-3 and TRBJ2-7; TRBD1 matches at 7 bases. The germline gives CDR1 ENHRY, CDR2 SYGVKD. V lost 6 bases to trimming and J lost 3 bases; unmatched junction nucleotides: 5. There are 13 residues in the CDR3. The CDR3: CAISDRQGYEQYF. CDR3 DNA sequence: TGTGCCATCAGCGATAGACAGGGCTACGAGCAGTACTTC.

This clone was detected once. The chain joins TRBV18 to TRBJ2-1; 7 bases map to TRBD2. The CDR3 extends over 15 amino acids. CDR1 KGHSH and CDR2 LQKENI come from the germline V gene. V lost 6 bases and J lost 1; bases outside the gene matches: 6. CDR3 amino acids: CASSGGSGSYNEQFF. In DNA, the CDR3 is TGTGCCAGCTCGGGCGGGAGTGGGTCCTACAATGAGCAGTTCTTC.

V and J are TRBV9 and TRBJ1-1; possibly TRBD1 for D (5 bases). V lost 3 bases, J lost 7 bases, and 10 bases lay in between. Germline V gene sequence: CDR1 SGDLS, CDR2 YYNGEE. This CDR3 comprises 12 residues. This CDR3 is CASSAWGGEAFF. For the CDR3, the DNA is TGTGCCAGCAGCGCGTGGGGGGGTGAAGCTTTCTTT. The whole variable domain, filled in from reference TRBV9 and TRBJ1-1, reads DSGVTQTPKHLITATGQRVTLRCSPRSGDLSVYWYQQSLDQGLQFLIQYYNGEERAKGNILERFSAQQFPDLHSELNLSSLELGDSALYFCASSAWGGEAFFGQGTRLTVV.

The V call is TRBV5-5, the J call TRBJ1-5, with 10 bases matching TRBD1. The ends lost 4 bases at V and 7 bases at J; junction bases unmatched: 5. This CDR3 contains 14 residues. Germline V gene sequence: CDR1 SGHKS, CDR2 YYEKEE (reference sequence). The CDR3 is CASSRTGGWQPQHF. CDR3 nucleotide sequence: TGTGCCAGCAGCCGGACAGGGGGTTGGCAGCCCCAGCATTTT.

The rearrangement links TRBV7-6 to TRBJ2-7, with unresolved D. The CDR3 is made up of 15 amino acids. V was shortened by 0 bases and J by 1 base, with 10 bases between the two germline ends. The V gene's germline CDR1 is SGHVS and CDR2 FNYEAQ. The CDR3 loop reads CASSLAPGLSYEQYF. The CDR3 nucleotides are TGTGCCAGCAGCTTAGCGCCAGGCCTGTCCTACGAGCAGTACTTC.

The chain joins TRBV28 to TRBJ2-4; TRBD2 aligns across 8 bases. After removal of 6 bases from V and 9 bases from J, the junction contained 16 bases not matched to a gene. CDR1 is MDHEN and CDR2 is SYDVKM in the germline V gene. The CDR3 sequence is 16 residues long. The CDR3 sequence is CASSYPIGGESGIQYF. The CDR3 DNA is TGTGCCAGCAGCTACCCGATCGGGGGGGAGTCGGGCATTCAGTACTTC.

Note on this clone: Other DNA sequences in the sample encode the same CDR3. This chain joins TRBV9 and TRBJ1-1; 10 bases align to TRBD1. Germline lookup yields CDR1 SGDLS and CDR2 YYNGEE. CDR3 length: 15 amino acids. Trimming at V came to 0 bases and at J to 4 bases, leaving 3 bases not matched to a gene. The CDR3 nucleotides are TGTGCCAGCAGCGTAGCCGGGACAGGGGCCACTGAAGCTTTCTTT. Its translation: CASSVAGTGATEAFF.

This sequence joins TRBV9 and TRBJ2-2; 9 bases line up with TRBD2. The CDR3 consists of 14 residues. CDR1 and CDR2 (germline): SGDLS, YYNGEE. V trimming: 3 bases; J trimming: 12 bases; junction bases outside the gene matches: 9. CDR3 nucleotide sequence: TGTGCCAGCAGCGGTAGTTTAGCGGGAGAAAAGCTGTTTTTT. This gives the protein CASSGSLAGEKLFF.

The rearrangement links TRBV4-1 to TRBJ1-4, with D tentatively TRBD1 (6 bases). The V and J ends lost 0 bases and 7 bases respectively, with 12 bases between them. This CDR3 is built from 15 residues. CDR1 is MGHRA, CDR2 YSYEKL, per germline. The CDR3 bases are TGCGCCAGCAGCCAAGAAGGGGTAGGGGGTGAAAAACTGTTTTTT. Encoded protein: CASSQEGVGGEKLFF.

This rearrangement joins TRBV2 to TRBJ2-2; D is undetermined. V was clipped by 3 bases and J by 6 bases, with 8 bases between them. Germline loops: CDR1 SNHLY, CDR2 FYNNEI. CDR3 length: 13 residues. The CDR3 reads CASSDRFSGELFF. The DNA for the CDR3 is TGTGCCAGCAGTGACAGGTTTTCCGGGGAGCTGTTTTTT.

For this clone: One junction end disagrees with the germline gene, perhaps due to a read error. This chain links TRBV9 with TRBJ2-7; D not resolved. The CDR3 runs 13 residues. Germline CDR1 and CDR2: SGDLS and YYNGEE. For the CDR3, the DNA is TGTGCCAGCAGCAACCTAAACTCCCACGAGCAGTACTTC. Its translation is CASSNLNSHEQYF.

V is TRBV9 and J is TRBJ2-7; 7 bases fit TRBD2. From germline, CDR1 is SGDLS and CDR2 YYNGEE. V was clipped by 4 bases and J by 0 bases; unmatched bases: 7. CDR3 size: 15 residues. The DNA for the CDR3 is TGTGCCAGCAGCCCTTGGACTAGGAGCTCCTACGAGCAGTACTTC. Protein product: CASSPWTRSSYEQYF.

This chain connects TRBV19 to TRBJ2-7; TRBD2 matches 14 bases. The CDR3 has 15 residues. Per the germline V gene, CDR1 is LNHDA and CDR2 is SQIVND (reference sequence). The V segment lost 5 bases and the J segment 7 bases; nucleotides outside the gene matches: 7. The DNA of the CDR3 is TGTGCCAGTAGTCGGACTAGCGGGAGGTTTGGGGAGCAGTACTTC. This sequence encodes CASSRTSGRFGEQYF.

The rearrangement links TRBV25-1 to TRBJ1-1; D is perhaps TRBD1 (5 bases). This CDR3 spans 13 amino acids. Germline V gene lookup returns CDR1 MGHDK and CDR2 SYGVNS. V dropped 6 bases and J dropped 1 base, with 9 bases sitting between them. CDR3 bases: TGTGCCAGCAGAGGACACACGAACACTGAAGCTTTCTTT. Amino acids: CASRGHTNTEAFF.

The J gene is TRBJ1-4, the V gene TRBV28, with D tentatively TRBD1 (5 bases). The CDR3 spans 14 residues. Trimming removed 3 bases from V and 15 bases from J, with 20 bases in between. CDR1 MDHEN and CDR2 SYDVKM come from the germline V gene. The chain's CDR3 is CASSFPVGQGRLFF. As DNA, the CDR3 is TGTGCCAGCAGTTTCCCAGTCGGGCAGGGAAGGTTGTTTTTT.

This chain connects TRBV27 to TRBJ1-2, with 9 bases lining up with TRBD1. From germline, CDR1 is MNHEY and CDR2 SMNVEV (reference sequence). The length of the CDR3 is 14 residues. The trim removed 3 bases at V and 4 bases at J, leaving 3 bases unmatched. The CDR3 DNA sequence: TGTGCCAGCAGTTTCGGACAGGGGACCTATGGCTACACCTTC. Its translation: CASSFGQGTYGYTF.

Comment on this clone: Other DNA sequences in this sample translate to the same CDR3. Here the CDR3 DNA reads TGTGCCAGCAGCTTAGGGAGCGGGGGGACCACCGGGGAGCTGTTTTTT. Its protein product is CASSLGSGGTTGELFF. The chain links TRBV7-6 to TRBJ2-2; 9 nucleotides align to TRBD2. V lost 1 base to trimming and J lost 4 bases; unmatched junction nucleotides: 4. The CDR3 length is 16 residues. Germline values: CDR1 SGHVS, CDR2 FNYEAQ.

CDR3 coding DNA: TGTGCCAGCAGCCGGCTGCAGGGAAGCAATCAGCCCCAGCATTTT. Encoded protein: CASSRLQGSNQPQHF. J is TRBJ1-5 and V is TRBV28; D might be TRBD1 (5 bases). This CDR3 is built from 15 residues. Germline loops: CDR1 MDHEN, CDR2 SYDVKM. Trimming shortened V by 6 bases and J by 1 base, and 13 bases separated the two germline ends.

This clone was detected only once. The gene calls are TRBV15 and TRBJ2-1, with D perhaps matching TRBD2 (6 bases). The germline V gene encodes CDR1 LNHNV and CDR2 YYDKDF (reference sequence). Trimming left V 8 bases short and J 5 bases short, with 19 bases between. CDR3 length: 15 amino acids. CDR3 nucleotides: TGTGCCACCGACCCTTCTTACGGGAGTGACAATGAGCAGTTCTTC. This sequence encodes CATDPSYGSDNEQFF.